Each of the 21 T cell receptor beta chains below was sequenced from the same sample in a study of regulatory T cells in long-lasting Graves disease. Time point of the sample: persistent/refractory GD, antithyroid drugs over 5 years with positive TRAb. RNA isolated from PBMCs was used to make the TCR library. Assembly of TCR beta libraries relied on iRepertoire HTBI primers together with Arm-PCR of CDR3 regions. TCRdb analysed the multiplex PCR reads with MiXCR anew, one entry per CDR3 protein. This sample carries over 650,000 distinct CDR3 sequences, about 30% of them seen once, and the ten largest clones take under 55%. The specimen was peripheral blood mononuclear cells (PBMCs), collected when the disease was refractory, from a patient treated with antithyroid drugs. The receptors were sampled from a female donor with Graves disease.

This clonotype was found many times. The rearrangement uses TRBV12-3 or TRBV12-4 and TRBJ2-5, with 9 bases aligning to TRBD1. CDR3 length: 13 residues. V shed 6 bases and J 5 bases; nucleotides not matched to a gene: 4. CDR3 coding DNA: TGTGCCAGCAGCACCGGGACAGGGGAGACCCAGTACTTC. It encodes CASSTGTGETQYF.

The chain employs TRBV6-5 and TRBJ2-5, with D tentatively TRBD1 (6 bases). There are 16 residues in the CDR3. Trimming left V 0 bases short and J 1 base short, with 12 bases between. CDR1 is MNHEY, CDR2 SVGAGI, per germline. In DNA form, the CDR3 reads TGTGCCAGCAGTTACTCTACAGGGATCCTCCAAGAGACCCAGTACTTC. It encodes CASSYSTGILQETQYF.

The chain joins TRBV4-3 to TRBJ2-7; tentative D call: TRBD1 (6 bases). The CDR3 covers 15 residues. Trimming cost V 4 bases and J 4 bases, with 17 bases left between them. Germline V gives CDR1 LGHNA, CDR2 YSLEER. The CDR3 DNA reads TGCGCCAGCAGCCCCCGGACAGTTAATTTGTACGAGCAGTACTTC. Translated, it gives CASSPRTVNLYEQYF.

In this sample, this clonotype turned up many times. The rearrangement uses TRBV28 and TRBJ1-1; the D gene is possibly TRBD1 (6 bases). The germline gives CDR1 MDHEN, CDR2 SYDVKM. CDR3 length equals 15 residues. Deletions cut 5 bases from V and 4 bases from J, with 17 bases between. CDR3 DNA: TGTGCCAGCAGTCCGTGGGGGGTAGGGGGCACTGAAGCTTTCTTT. Translation gives CASSPWGVGGTEAFF.

V is TRBV25-1 and J is TRBJ1-4; D unresolved. Germline CDR1 reads MGHDK; CDR2 reads SYGVNS. The germline V and J ends were trimmed by 1 base and 8 bases, with 8 bases remaining between them. There are 13 residues in the CDR3. The CDR3 sequence is CASSESLGEKLFF. The CDR3 DNA is TGTGCCAGCAGTGAATCCCTCGGAGAAAAACTGTTTTTT.

This clonotype was recorded many times. The chain couples TRBV27 to TRBJ1-1; D ambiguous. The CDR3 covers 13 residues. Deletions cut 4 bases from V and 3 bases from J, with 9 bases between. In germline, CDR1 is MNHEY, CDR2 SMNVEV (reference sequence). This chain's CDR3 is CASSSRRYTEAFF. CDR3 in DNA: TGTGCCAGCAGTTCCCGACGGTACACTGAAGCTTTCTTT.

This clonotype was detected a few times. The chain has TRBV6-1 and TRBJ2-5; 16 bases map to TRBD2. The CDR3 totals 17 residues. Germline CDR1 and CDR2: MNHNS and SASEGT. J gave up 4 bases and V 4 bases, and 6 bases lay outside the gene matches. The CDR3: CASSAGLAGGPGETQYF. The CDR3 DNA follows: TGTGCCAGCAGTGCGGGACTAGCGGGAGGGCCGGGAGAGACCCAGTACTTC.

The table lists this clonotype with many counts. The rearrangement links TRBV28 to TRBJ1-2; perhaps TRBD1 as D (5 bases). Germline values: CDR1 MDHEN, CDR2 SYDVKM. The CDR3 consists of 17 residues. Trimming removed 3 bases at V and 5 bases at J, with 22 bases between. The CDR3 region is CASSLGTTRSLGYGYTF. In nucleotides, the CDR3 is TGTGCCAGCAGTTTGGGGACGACAAGGAGCTTGGGATATGGCTACACCTTC.

This clonotype was found a few times. The rearrangement uses TRBV11-2 and TRBJ2-1; 13 positions agree with TRBD2. This CDR3 spans 18 amino acids. The V gene's germline CDR1 is SGHAT and CDR2 FQNNGV. V lost 10 bases and J lost 4; bases outside the gene matches: 16. CDR3 amino acids: CATSAGTSGDFVYNEQFF. DNA for the CDR3: TGTGCCACGTCAGCAGGGACTAGCGGGGATTTCGTATACAATGAGCAGTTCTTC. Filled out from reference TRBV11-2 and TRBJ2-1, the complete variable domain reads EAGVAQSPRYKIIEKRQSVAFWCNPISGHATLYWYQQILGQGPKLLIQFQNNGVVDDSQLPKDRFSAERLKGVDSTLKIQPAKLEDSAVYLCATSAGTSGDFVYNEQFFGPGTRLTVL.

This clonotype was counted only a few times. The chain has TRBV5-1 and TRBJ1-1, with D uncertain. CDR1 is SGHRS, CDR2 YFSETQ, per germline. The CDR3 runs 15 residues. Trimming pared 0 bases from V and 1 base from J, leaving 10 bases between. CDR3 residues: CASSLVGIGNTEAFF. The CDR3 DNA reads as TGCGCCAGCAGCTTGGTAGGGATCGGGAACACTGAAGCTTTCTTT.

J is TRBJ2-7 and V is TRBV20-1; 9 bases are shared with TRBD2. The germline CDR1 and CDR2 sequences are DFQATT and SNEGSKA (reference sequence). The length of the CDR3 is 16 residues. The J segment lost 2 bases and the V segment lost 2 bases, leaving 10 bases of the junction unmatched. The CDR3 DNA follows: TGCAGTGCTAGACCCGCTGCTAGCGGGATTACCTACGAGCAGTACTTC. It codes for CSARPAASGITYEQYF.

This clonotype has just a few counts. The chain employs TRBV25-1 and TRBJ1-6, with a possible D match to TRBD1 (5 bases). This CDR3 contains 15 residues. The germline V gene has CDR1 MGHDK and CDR2 SYGVNS. The V end lost 5 bases, the J end lost 5 bases, and 13 bases lay between the germline ends. This CDR3 reads CASSSMTGDNSPLHF. In nucleotides, the CDR3 is TGTGCCAGCAGTTCGATGACGGGGGATAATTCACCCCTCCACTTT. The entire variable domain, with the rest obtained from reference TRBV25-1 and TRBJ1-6, is as follows: EADIYQTPRYLVIGTGKKITLECSQTMGHDKMYWYQQDPGMELHLIHYSYGVNSTEKGDLSSESTVSRIRTEHFPLTLESARPSHTSQYLCASSSMTGDNSPLHFGNGTRLTVT.

The genes are TRBV19 and TRBJ1-1; TRBD1 might be the D (5 bases). The CDR3 length is 16 residues. CDR1 and CDR2 (germline): LNHDA, SQIVND (reference sequence). V dropped 5 bases and J dropped 3 bases, with 19 bases sitting between them. The CDR3 bases are TGTGCCAGTAGTCCACAGGTCCCGCGGAGGGACACTGAAGCTTTCTTT. This encodes CASSPQVPRRDTEAFF.

About this clonotype: A much larger clone differs from this one at a single base, so this may be a read error. This sequence joins TRBV11-2 and TRBJ2-7; D possibly matches TRBD1 or TRBD2 (5 bases each). The length of the CDR3 is 13 residues. With 3 bases removed from V and 8 bases from J, the gap between germline ends came to 14 bases. The germline gives CDR1 SGHAT, CDR2 FQNNGV. CDR3 region: CASSFGQGRKQYF. The CDR3 DNA reads TGTGCCAGCAGCTTCGGGCAGGGACGCAAGCAGTACTTC.

This clonotype was recorded at least ten times. The chain has TRBV6-1 and TRBJ2-2; D is unclear. Germline V gene sequence: CDR1 MNHNS, CDR2 SASEGT. The CDR3 is made up of 13 amino acids. Trimming took 1 base from V and 2 from J, leaving 2 bases between them. The CDR3 region is CASSEGNTGELFF. CDR3 in DNA: TGTGCCAGCAGTGAAGGAAACACCGGGGAGCTGTTTTTT.

This clonotype has only one observation. The V and J genes are TRBV7-9 and TRBJ1-6; D might be TRBD1 (5 bases). V was cut by 5 bases and J by 1 base, with 18 bases left in between. Germline assignment: CDR1 SEHNR and CDR2 FQNEAQ (reference sequence). This CDR3 spans 18 amino acids. CDR3 sequence reads: CASSLPVGVGSYNSPLHF. The CDR3 DNA sequence: TGTGCCAGCAGCCTACCAGTAGGGGTTGGATCCTATAATTCACCCCTCCACTTT.

There are many counts of this clonotype. This sequence joins TRBV28 and TRBJ1-3; D not resolved. Germline values: CDR1 MDHEN, CDR2 SYDVKM. The CDR3 spans 14 residues. V shed 6 bases and J shed 0 bases, with 9 bases lying between them. The CDR3 reads CASSPYSSGNTIYF. CDR3 DNA: TGTGCCAGCAGCCCGTATAGCTCTGGAAACACCATATATTTT.

V usage is TRBV7-2 and J usage is TRBJ2-5; 16 nucleotides match TRBD2. The V gene's germline CDR1 is SGHTA and CDR2 FQGNSA. Trimming removed 4 bases from V and 5 bases from J; junction bases left unmatched: 16. This CDR3 contains 20 residues. CDR3 in amino acids: CASSWRIPGTSGRAGETQYF. In DNA, the CDR3 is TGTGCCAGCAGCTGGAGGATACCCGGGACTAGCGGGAGGGCCGGGGAGACCCAGTACTTC.

The chain couples TRBV6-2 or TRBV6-3 to TRBJ2-7; tentatively, D is TRBD1 or TRBD2 (5 bases each). V lost 4 bases and J 7 bases, leaving 23 bases between the germline ends. This CDR3 has 16 residues. Germline V gene lookup returns CDR1 MNHEY and CDR2 SVGEGT. The CDR3 nucleotides read TGTGCCAGCAGTTGGAGGCTGGGGCCATCCCTGCGGGAGCAGTACTTC. Translation: CASSWRLGPSLREQYF.

V is TRBV6-2 or TRBV6-3 and J is TRBJ1-2; TRBD1 is a possible D gene (6 bases). Germline values: CDR1 MNHEY, CDR2 SVGEGT. This CDR3 is built from 14 residues. With 7 bases removed from V and 4 bases from J, the gap between germline ends came to 16 bases. CDR3 region: CASILGDKSYGYTF. CDR3 coding DNA: TGTGCCAGCATCCTCGGGGACAAGAGCTATGGCTACACCTTC.

This clonotype was counted a few times. V usage is TRBV30 and J usage is TRBJ2-7, with 11 positions matching TRBD2. The CDR3 length is 15 residues. Losses at the gene ends were 2 bases for V and 2 bases for J; bases not matched to a gene: 5. CDR1 is GTSNPN and CDR2 is SVGIG in the germline V gene (reference sequence). Written as DNA, the CDR3 is TGTGCCTGGAGTCGGGGACTAGCGGCCACCTACGAGCAGTACTTC. Encoded protein: CAWSRGLAATYEQYF.